Following are 5 T cell receptor beta chains from one sample sequenced in a study of T cell changes during pregnancy in multiple sclerosis. The assay was immunoSEQ multiplex PCR, and TCRdb's table has in-frame clones only and misses some. The sample has tens of thousands of clones, roughly 89% seen once. Sequencing used peripheral blood, obtained in the second trimester of pregnancy. These receptors originate from a female donor with multiple sclerosis, enrolled in a pregnancy study.

J is TRBJ2-3 and V is TRBV7-9, with 13 bases fitting TRBD2. The V gene end was trimmed by 5 bases and the J gene end by 4 bases; junction bases not matched to a gene: 9. The CDR3 has 17 residues. Germline values: CDR1 SEHNR, CDR2 FQNEAQ (reference sequence). CDR3 nucleotide sequence: TGTGCCAGCAGCCCCGGCAGACTAGCGGGGGGAGCAGATACGCAGTATTTT. This translates into CASSPGRLAGGADTQYF. The entire variable domain, with the rest obtained from reference TRBV7-9 and TRBJ2-3, is as follows: DTGVSQNPRHKITKRGQNVTFRCDPISEHNRLYWYRQTLGQGPEFLTYFQNEAQLEKSRLLSDRFSAERPKGSFSTLEIQRTEQGDSAMYLCASSPGRLAGGADTQYFGPGTRLTVL.

The genes are TRBV6-6 and TRBJ1-5; D possibly corresponds to TRBD1 (5 bases). CDR1 and CDR2 from the germline V gene are MNHNY and SVGAGI (reference sequence). The CDR3 spans 13 residues. V lost 5 bases and J lost 4, with 9 bases in between. The CDR3: CASSQGTNQPQHF. The CDR3 DNA reads TGTGCCAGCAGTCAGGGTACAAATCAGCCCCAGCATTTT.

This clone was counted a single time. The gene calls are TRBV4-1 and TRBJ2-7; 11 nucleotides align to TRBD2. This CDR3 region has 16 residues. CDR1 is MGHRA, CDR2 YSYEKL, per germline. V trimming: 1 base; J trimming: 6 bases; junction bases outside the gene matches: 8. The CDR3 spells CASSQGPQLAGVEQYF. CDR3 bases: TGCGCCAGCAGCCAAGGCCCTCAACTAGCGGGGGTCGAGCAGTACTTC.

The rearrangement links TRBV14 to TRBJ2-7, with D maybe TRBD2 (6 bases). V gave up 5 bases and J gave up 3 bases, with 14 bases separating them. Germline CDR1 is SGHDN and CDR2 is FVKESK. The CDR3 length is 14 residues. In nucleotides, the CDR3 is TGTGCCAGCAGCTCCCGACGGAGGGTCTACGAGCAGTACTTC. Encoded protein: CASSSRRRVYEQYF. Full variable domain (missing parts from reference TRBV14 and TRBJ2-7): EAGVTQFPSHSVIEKGQTVTLRCDPISGHDNLYWYRRVMGKEIKFLLHFVKESKQDESGMPNNRFLAERTGGTYSTLKVQPAELEDSGVYFCASSSRRRVYEQYFGPGTRLTVT.

The rearrangement joins TRBV7-3 to TRBJ2-1; TRBD1 might be the D (6 bases). Trimming removed 3 bases at V and 3 bases at J, with 12 bases between. The CDR3 is 15 amino acids. Germline V CDR1 and CDR2: SGHTA, FQGTGA. The DNA for the CDR3 is TGTGCCAGCAGCTTGAGACAGGCCAACTACAATGAGCAGTTCTTC. Translated, it gives CASSLRQANYNEQFF.